The 26 T cell receptor beta chains reported below all come from one sample, sequenced in a study of blood T cell repertoires in COVID-19. TCRdb keeps only in-frame clones here, not all; method: immunoSEQ multiplex PCR. The table lists 180,000 or so clones, 70% to 90% of them singletons. Material: peripheral blood. These receptors all stem from a man aged 60 to 75 with acute or convalescent COVID-19.

This clone was counted once. The chain links TRBV19 to TRBJ2-1; weak D call: TRBD1 (6 bases). Germline CDR1 reads LNHDA; CDR2 reads SQIVND (reference sequence). The ends were cut back, 3 bases at V and 3 bases at J, with 9 bases in the middle. The CDR3 has 14 residues. CDR3 nucleotides: TGTGCCAGTAGTATCCTGACAGGCTACAATGAGCAGTTCTTC. It specifies CASSILTGYNEQFF.

This clone was observed a few times. The V gene is TRBV7-2, the J gene TRBJ2-1; 12 nucleotides align to TRBD2. V trimming: 5 bases; J trimming: 9 bases; junction bases outside the gene matches: 8. Germline V lookup: CDR1 SGHTA, CDR2 FQGNSA. The CDR3 loop spans 15 amino acids. The CDR3 sequence: CASSPIGLAGFEQFF. The CDR3 nucleotides are TGTGCCAGCAGCCCAATCGGACTAGCGGGATTTGAGCAGTTCTTC.

This clone has more than one count but fewer than ten. The J gene is TRBJ1-1, the V gene TRBV5-4; D call uncertain. CDR3 length: 15 residues. V was cut by 0 bases and J by 1 base, with 10 bases left in between. Germline assignment: CDR1 SGHNT and CDR2 YYREEE (reference sequence). The CDR3 bases are TGTGCCAGCAGCTTGGACGCCCCGAGGAACACTGAAGCTTTCTTT. Its protein product is CASSLDAPRNTEAFF.

This clone showed up just once. The chain couples TRBV5-1 to TRBJ2-7, with a tentative D call TRBD1 (6 bases). The germline V and J ends were trimmed by 0 bases and 6 bases, with 16 bases remaining between them. Germline CDR1 and CDR2: SGHRS and YFSETQ. CDR3 length: 15 amino acids. CDR3 sequence: CASSLGPYRDGEQYF. The CDR3 region has the DNA TGCGCCAGCAGCTTGGGACCGTACAGGGATGGCGAGCAGTACTTC.

This chain uses TRBV19 with TRBJ2-5; weak D call: TRBD1 (5 bases). This CDR3 spans 13 amino acids. Germline V CDR1 and CDR2: LNHDA, SQIVND (reference sequence). The V and J ends lost 10 bases and 2 bases respectively, with 14 bases between them. The CDR3 DNA reads TGTGCCACCAGGACAAGGTCGCAAGAGACCCAGTACTTC. Amino acid sequence: CATRTRSQETQYF.

The CDR3 sequence: CASSLDGRAGKFF. The CDR3 nucleotides are TGTGCCAGCAGTTTAGACGGGAGGGCAGGGAAGTTCTTC. The rearrangement uses TRBV12-3 or TRBV12-4 and TRBJ2-1, with TRBD2 identical over 8 bases. Trimming at V came to 1 base and at J to 14 bases, leaving 7 bases not matched to a gene. This CDR3 spans 13 amino acids.

This clone has a single count. The J gene is TRBJ1-5, the V gene TRBV21-1; TRBD1 is the table's D call, not checked against the DNA. TRBV21-1 is designated a pseudogene. The CDR3 runs to 11 residues. The CDR3 coding sequence is TGTGCCAGCAAACCAGGTCCAGCCCAGCATTTT. Translating gives CASKPGPAQHF.

This clone occurred once. The chain employs TRBV9 and TRBJ1-2; tentative D call: TRBD1 (5 bases). This CDR3 has 13 residues. Germline loops: CDR1 SGDLS, CDR2 YYNGEE. V lost 5 bases, J lost 1 base, and 9 bases lay in between. CDR3 nucleotides: TGTGCCAGCAGTTCGACAGTTAACTATGGCTACACCTTC. It translates to CASSSTVNYGYTF. The full variable domain, completed using reference TRBV9 and TRBJ1-2, is DSGVTQTPKHLITATGQRVTLRCSPRSGDLSVYWYQQSLDQGLQFLIQYYNGEERAKGNILERFSAQQFPDLHSELNLSSLELGDSALYFCASSSTVNYGYTFGSGTRLTVV.

This chain connects TRBV5-6 to TRBJ1-5, with a weak D call TRBD1 (5 bases). The CDR3 consists of 15 residues. Trimming removed 8 bases at V and 2 bases at J, with 17 bases between. Germline values: CDR1 SGHDT, CDR2 YYEEEE. The CDR3 region is CASSASRVGNQPQHF. CDR3 nucleotides: TGTGCCAGTAGTGCCTCCAGGGTCGGCAATCAGCCCCAGCATTTT. The entire variable domain, with the rest obtained from reference TRBV5-6 and TRBJ1-5, is as follows: DAGVTQSPTHLIKTRGQQVTLRCSPKSGHDTVSWYQQALGQGPQFIFQYYEEEERQRGNFPDRFSGHQFPNYSSELNVNALLLGDSALYLCASSASRVGNQPQHFGDGTRLSIL.

This clone was counted a single time. The genes are TRBV28 and TRBJ2-2, with TRBD1 matching over 10 bases. V trimming: 4 bases; J trimming: 8 bases; junction bases outside the gene matches: 10. This CDR3 comprises 16 residues. Germline V gene sequence: CDR1 MDHEN, CDR2 SYDVKM. The CDR3 is CASSSAGTGVGGELFF. The CDR3 bases are TGTGCCAGCAGTTCAGCCGGGACAGGGGTCGGGGGGGAGCTGTTTTTT. The full variable domain, completed using reference TRBV28 and TRBJ2-2, is DVKVTQSSRYLVKRTGEKVFLECVQDMDHENMFWYRQDPGLGLRLIYFSYDVKMKEKGDIPEGYSVSREKKERFSLILESASTNQTSMYLCASSSAGTGVGGELFFGEGSRLTVL.

The chain has TRBV5-4 and TRBJ2-3, with 12 positions matching TRBD2. Germline CDR1 is SGHNT and CDR2 is YYREEE (reference sequence). V lost 4 bases and J lost 5; bases outside the gene matches: 20. The CDR3 consists of 20 residues. The CDR3 loop reads CASSPSGRGTLAGGLDTQYF. The CDR3 region has the DNA TGTGCCAGCAGCCCCAGTGGCAGGGGGACACTAGCGGGAGGCCTAGATACGCAGTATTTT.

This clone was recorded a few times. This chain joins TRBV3-1 (or the pseudogene TRBV3-2) and TRBJ1-1; the match to TRBD1 covers 8 bases. The trim removed 3 bases at V and 5 bases at J, leaving 5 bases unmatched. Germline V gives CDR1 LGHDT, CDR2 YNNKEL (reference sequence). CDR3 length: 14 amino acids. In DNA, the CDR3 is TGTGCCAGCAGCCAGACAGGGGTCGGGACTGAAGCTTTCTTT. Protein product: CASSQTGVGTEAFF.

This chain links TRBV28 with TRBJ2-7; 16 nucleotides match TRBD2. The V segment lost 4 bases and the J segment 6 bases; nucleotides outside the gene matches: 6. This CDR3 is built from 16 residues. Germline CDR1 MDHEN, CDR2 SYDVKM. The CDR3 loop reads CASSSSGTSGRAEQYF. CDR3 DNA: TGTGCCAGCAGTTCATCCGGGACTAGCGGGAGGGCCGAGCAGTACTTC.

The V and J genes are TRBV4-1 and TRBJ2-7; 11 bases match TRBD2. CDR1 and CDR2 from the germline V gene are MGHRA and YSYEKL. CDR3 length: 18 amino acids. Trimming cost V 0 bases and J 5 bases; bases outside gene matches: 12. CDR3 sequence (DNA): TGCGCCAGCAGCCAAGATCGAACTAGCGGGAGTGGAGGGGACGAGCAGTACTTC. Its translation: CASSQDRTSGSGGDEQYF.

J is TRBJ1-1 and V is TRBV28; D is perhaps TRBD1 (6 bases). Between the trimmed V and J ends, which lost 6 bases and 5 bases, there was a span of 16 bases. Germline loops: CDR1 MDHEN, CDR2 SYDVKM. This CDR3 is 14 amino acids long. The CDR3 spells CASRAQGRGTEAFF. The CDR3 nucleotides are TGTGCCAGCAGAGCACAGGGCCGTGGGACTGAAGCTTTCTTT. Drawing the rest from reference TRBV28 and TRBJ1-1, the complete variable domain is DVKVTQSSRYLVKRTGEKVFLECVQDMDHENMFWYRQDPGLGLRLIYFSYDVKMKEKGDIPEGYSVSREKKERFSLILESASTNQTSMYLCASRAQGRGTEAFFGQGTRLTVV.

The rearrangement uses TRBV28 and TRBJ2-3; D unclear. Per the germline V gene, CDR1 is MDHEN and CDR2 is SYDVKM. This CDR3 is built from 13 residues. The V and J ends lost 4 bases and 8 bases respectively, with 13 bases between them. CDR3 region: CASSYGSSSTQYF. As DNA, the CDR3 is TGTGCCAGCAGTTACGGGTCCTCCTCTACGCAGTATTTT.

This clone has just a few counts. The rearrangement joins TRBV10-3 to TRBJ1-1; 8 bases match TRBD1. This CDR3 region has 15 residues. Trimming at V came to 0 bases and at J to 1 base, leaving 1 base not matched to a gene. In germline, CDR1 is ENHRY, CDR2 SYGVKD. The CDR3 DNA is TGTGCCATCAGTGAGTCTGGACAGGGGAACACTGAAGCTTTCTTT. It yields the protein CAISESGQGNTEAFF.

The rearrangement joins TRBV3-1 (or the pseudogene TRBV3-2) to TRBJ1-3; no reliable D call. The CDR3 contains 13 residues. The V gene lost 2 bases and the J gene lost 7 bases, with 9 bases spanning the gap. Germline-derived CDR1 and CDR2 are LGHDT and YNNKEL (reference sequence). DNA of the CDR3: TGTGCCAGCAGCCAATCCGTCGCGAACACCATATATTTT. Residues: CASSQSVANTIYF.

The chain employs TRBV28 and TRBJ2-3, with a weak D call TRBD2 (6 bases). The CDR3 consists of 13 residues. Germline CDR1 reads MDHEN; CDR2 reads SYDVKM. V was trimmed by 6 bases and J by 0 bases, leaving 7 bases between them. CDR3 sequence (DNA): TGTGCCAGCAGAGGGACTAGCACAGATACGCAGTATTTT. Its protein product is CASRGTSTDTQYF.

The chain carries TRBV3-1 (or the pseudogene TRBV3-2) and TRBJ1-1, with 9 positions matching TRBD1. The CDR3 is 15 residues long. The germline CDR1 and CDR2 sequences are LGHDT and YNNKEL (reference sequence). V trimming: 3 bases; J trimming: 7 bases; junction bases outside the gene matches: 9. Here the CDR3 DNA reads TGTGCCAGCAGCCAGTTGGGACAGGGTGAAGGTGAAGCTTTCTTT. Translating gives CASSQLGQGEGEAFF.

This clone was detected once. CDR3 protein: CASSSAGQVNTGELFF. The CDR3, as DNA: TGTGCCAGCTCATCCGCGGGACAGGTGAACACCGGGGAGCTGTTTTTT. The chain has TRBV18 and TRBJ2-2; 8 bases map to TRBD1. V dropped 5 bases and J dropped 1; count of bases not matched to a gene: 6. This CDR3 is 16 amino acids long. CDR1 is KGHSH, CDR2 LQKENI, per germline.

J is TRBJ2-5 and V is TRBV9, with 9 bases matching TRBD2. The CDR3 covers 15 residues. The V segment lost 4 bases and the J segment 2 bases; nucleotides outside the gene matches: 6. Per the germline V gene, CDR1 is SGDLS and CDR2 is YYNGEE. CDR3 nucleotides: TGTGCCAGCAGCCCCCATCTAGCGGGACAAGAGACCCAGTACTTC. Translated, it gives CASSPHLAGQETQYF.

This clone occurred a few times. The same CDR3 can be traced to other DNA sequences in this sample. The chain has TRBV9 and TRBJ2-1, with 9 bases fitting TRBD2. Germline V gene sequence: CDR1 SGDLS, CDR2 YYNGEE. The CDR3 is 15 residues long. V gave up 4 bases and J gave up 1 base; unmatched junction bases: 3. The CDR3 DNA follows: TGTGCCAGCAGCCTTAGCGGGAGTTCCTACAATGAGCAGTTCTTC. Its translation: CASSLSGSSYNEQFF.

This clone occurred once. V gene TRBV2 combines with J gene TRBJ1-2; the match to TRBD1 covers 9 bases. With 0 bases clipped from V and 5 bases from J, the junction kept 4 bases outside the gene matches. Germline CDR1 and CDR2: SNHLY and FYNNEI. The CDR3 has 15 residues. The CDR3 coding sequence is TGTGCCAGCAGTGAAGCGGGACAGGGCATTTATGGCTACACCTTC. Translation: CASSEAGQGIYGYTF.

In DNA form, the CDR3 reads TGTGCCAGCAGCTTATGGCAGGGAGGCTCCTACGAGCAGTACTTC. Protein: CASSLWQGGSYEQYF. The chain recombines TRBV7-8 with TRBJ2-7, with D maybe TRBD2 (6 bases). The V end lost 2 bases, the J end lost 0 bases, and 11 bases lay between the germline ends. The CDR3 is made up of 15 amino acids. Looked up from germline, CDR1 is SGHVS and CDR2 is FQNEAQ.

The CDR3 loop is CASSPPGSPRGNEQFF. The CDR3 coding sequence is TGTGCCAGCTCACCACCGGGGTCGCCTAGGGGCAATGAGCAGTTCTTC. The chain employs TRBV18 and TRBJ2-1; D possibly corresponds to TRBD1 (5 bases). CDR1 is KGHSH, CDR2 LQKENI, per germline. The CDR3 extends over 16 amino acids. V was clipped by 0 bases and J by 6 bases, with 15 bases between them.